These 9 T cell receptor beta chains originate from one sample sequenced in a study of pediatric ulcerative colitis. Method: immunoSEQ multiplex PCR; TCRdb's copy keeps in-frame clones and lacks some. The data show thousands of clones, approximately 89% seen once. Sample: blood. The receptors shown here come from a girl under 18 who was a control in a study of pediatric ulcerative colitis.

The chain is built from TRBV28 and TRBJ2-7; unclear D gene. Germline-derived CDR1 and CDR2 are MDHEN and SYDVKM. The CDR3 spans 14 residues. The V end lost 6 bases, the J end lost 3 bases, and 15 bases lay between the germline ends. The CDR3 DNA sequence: TGTGCCAGCAGCGGGTCCGGGTCTGACTACGAGCAGTACTTC. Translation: CASSGSGSDYEQYF.

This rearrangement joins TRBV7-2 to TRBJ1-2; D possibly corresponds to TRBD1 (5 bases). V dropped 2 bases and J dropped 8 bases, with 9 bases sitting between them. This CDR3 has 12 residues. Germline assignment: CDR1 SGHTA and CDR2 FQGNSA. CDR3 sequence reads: CASSLIRDGYTF. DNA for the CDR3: TGTGCCAGCAGCTTAATAAGGGACGGCTACACCTTC.

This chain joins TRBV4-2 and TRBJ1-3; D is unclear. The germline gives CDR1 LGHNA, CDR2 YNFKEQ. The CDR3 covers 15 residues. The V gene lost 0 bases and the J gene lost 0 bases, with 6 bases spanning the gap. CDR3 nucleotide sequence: TGTGCCAGCAGCCAAGATTCCCTCTCTGGAAACACCATATATTTT. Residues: CASSQDSLSGNTIYF.

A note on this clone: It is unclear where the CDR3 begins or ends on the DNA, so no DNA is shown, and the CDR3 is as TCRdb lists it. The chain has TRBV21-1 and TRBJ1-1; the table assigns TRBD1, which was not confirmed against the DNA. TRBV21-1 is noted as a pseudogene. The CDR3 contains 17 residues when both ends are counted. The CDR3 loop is CASSKESWGTGATEAFF.

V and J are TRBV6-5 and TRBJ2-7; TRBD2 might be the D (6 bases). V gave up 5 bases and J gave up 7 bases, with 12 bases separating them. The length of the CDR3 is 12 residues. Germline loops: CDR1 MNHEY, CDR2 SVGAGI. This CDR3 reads CASSPRGGEQYF. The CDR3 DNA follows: TGTGCCAGCAGTCCCCGCGGAGGGGAGCAGTACTTC.

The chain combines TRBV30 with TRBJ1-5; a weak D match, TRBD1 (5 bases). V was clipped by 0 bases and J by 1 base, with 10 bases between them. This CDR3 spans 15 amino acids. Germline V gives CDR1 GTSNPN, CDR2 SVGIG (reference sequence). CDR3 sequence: CAWSVGGASNQPQHF. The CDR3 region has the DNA TGTGCCTGGAGTGTAGGAGGGGCCAGCAATCAGCCCCAGCATTTT.

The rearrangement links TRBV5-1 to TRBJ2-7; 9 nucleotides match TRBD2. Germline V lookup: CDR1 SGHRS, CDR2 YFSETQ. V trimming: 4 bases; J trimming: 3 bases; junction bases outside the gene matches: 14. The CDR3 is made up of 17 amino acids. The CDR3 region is CASSPGGLSGRRYEQYF. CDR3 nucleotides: TGCGCCAGCAGCCCCGGGGGCTTGAGCGGGAGGCGCTACGAGCAGTACTTC. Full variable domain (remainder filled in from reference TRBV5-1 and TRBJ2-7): KAGVTQTPRYLIKTRGQQVTLSCSPISGHRSVSWYQQTPGQGLQFLFEYFSETQRNKGNFPGRFSGRQFSNSRSEMNVSTLELGDSALYLCASSPGGLSGRRYEQYFGPGTRLTVT.

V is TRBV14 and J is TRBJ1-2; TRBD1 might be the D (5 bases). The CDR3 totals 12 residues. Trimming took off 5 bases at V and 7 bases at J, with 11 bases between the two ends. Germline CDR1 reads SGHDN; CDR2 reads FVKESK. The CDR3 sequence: CASSSSGTGYTF. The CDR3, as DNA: TGTGCCAGCAGCTCCTCCGGGACTGGCTACACCTTC. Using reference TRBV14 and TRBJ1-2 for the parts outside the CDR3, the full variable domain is EAGVTQFPSHSVIEKGQTVTLRCDPISGHDNLYWYRRVMGKEIKFLLHFVKESKQDESGMPNNRFLAERTGGTYSTLKVQPAELEDSGVYFCASSSSGTGYTFGSGTRLTVV.

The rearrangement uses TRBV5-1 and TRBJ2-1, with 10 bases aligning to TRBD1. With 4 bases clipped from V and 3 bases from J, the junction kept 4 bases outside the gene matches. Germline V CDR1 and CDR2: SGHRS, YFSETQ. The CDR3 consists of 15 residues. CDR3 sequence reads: CASSPRTGGYNEQFF. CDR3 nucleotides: TGCGCCAGCAGCCCAAGGACAGGGGGCTACAATGAGCAGTTCTTC.